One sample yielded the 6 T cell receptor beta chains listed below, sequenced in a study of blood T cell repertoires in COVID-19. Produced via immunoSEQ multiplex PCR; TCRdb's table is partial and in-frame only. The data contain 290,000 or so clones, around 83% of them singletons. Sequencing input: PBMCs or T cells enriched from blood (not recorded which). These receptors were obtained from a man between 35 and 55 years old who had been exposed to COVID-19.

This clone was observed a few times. CDR3 nucleotides: TGTGCCAGCAGCTTATGGGGGGACAGCAATCAGCCCCAGCATTTT. As protein: CASSLWGDSNQPQHF. The chain is built from TRBV7-2 and TRBJ1-5, with D perhaps matching TRBD1 (5 bases). The CDR3 has 15 residues. The V gene lost 2 bases and the J gene lost 1 base, with 9 bases spanning the gap. Germline values: CDR1 SGHTA, CDR2 FQGNSA.

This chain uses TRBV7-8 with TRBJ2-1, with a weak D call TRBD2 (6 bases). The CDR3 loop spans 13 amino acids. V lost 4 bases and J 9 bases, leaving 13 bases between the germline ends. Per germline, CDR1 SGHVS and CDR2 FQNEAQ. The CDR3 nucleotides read TGTGCCAGCAGCTCACGACTAGTCTCTGAGCAGTTCTTC. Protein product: CASSSRLVSEQFF.

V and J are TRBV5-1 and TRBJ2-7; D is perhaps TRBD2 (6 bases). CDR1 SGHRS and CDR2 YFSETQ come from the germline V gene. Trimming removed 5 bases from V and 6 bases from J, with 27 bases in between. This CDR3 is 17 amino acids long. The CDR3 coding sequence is TGCGCCAGCAGTCCTCTAATGGGGCGGGAATGGGATAGCGAGCAGTACTTC. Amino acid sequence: CASSPLMGREWDSEQYF.

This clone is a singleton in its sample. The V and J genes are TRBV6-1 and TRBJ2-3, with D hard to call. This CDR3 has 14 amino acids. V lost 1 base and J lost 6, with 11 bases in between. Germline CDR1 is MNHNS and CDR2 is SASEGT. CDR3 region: CASSEVGASDTQYF. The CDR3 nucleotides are TGTGCCAGCAGTGAAGTAGGAGCGTCCGATACGCAGTATTTT.

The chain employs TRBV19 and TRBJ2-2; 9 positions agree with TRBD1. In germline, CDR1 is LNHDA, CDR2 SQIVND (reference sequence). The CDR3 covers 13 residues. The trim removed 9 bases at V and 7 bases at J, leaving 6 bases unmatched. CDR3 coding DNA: TGTGCCAGCCGGGACAGGGCCGGCGGGGAGCTGTTTTTT. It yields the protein CASRDRAGGELFF. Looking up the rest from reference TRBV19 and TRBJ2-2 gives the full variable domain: DGGITQSPKYLFRKEGQNVTLSCEQNLNHDAMYWYRQDPGQGLRLIYYSQIVNDFQKGDIAEGYSVSREKKESFPLTVTSAQKNPTAFYLCASRDRAGGELFFGEGSRLTVL.

The CDR3 loop is CASSEERSGRRTDTQYF. The CDR3 bases are TGTGCCAGCAGTGAGGAGAGAAGCGGGAGAAGAACAGATACGCAGTATTTT. This chain uses TRBV2 with TRBJ2-3, with TRBD2 matching 8 bases. Germline CDR1 and CDR2: SNHLY and FYNNEI. The CDR3 spans 17 residues. Unmatched junction bases numbered 11, after V lost 3 bases and J lost 3 bases.